This T cell receptor (beta chain) originates from a study of cytomegalovirus exposure and HLA in healthy donors. Study-wide results and limits: As immune exposure information, only CMV serostatus was available. Specificity of three CMV-associated chains for CMV antigens was verified in vitro.

A note on this clone: Its antigen is as yet unknown.

The PCR had 60 Vbeta and 13 Jbeta primers. Clones were sequenced by immunoSEQ multiplex PCR, and TCRdb holds only the in-frame ones, with some missing. The sample lists 100,000 to 150,000 clones; roughly 15% were seen once. This CDR3 has 12 residues. Germline CDR1 SQVTM, CDR2 ANQGSEA. The V end lost 6 bases, the J end lost 8 bases, and 16 bases lay between the germline ends. This chain uses TRBV29-1 with TRBJ1-2, with D perhaps TRBD1 (5 bases). This clonotype was sampled from a woman in her late teens or twenties in good health and CMV-seronegative. Sequencing was carried out using PBMCs. CDR3 nucleotides: TGCAGCGTCGAATACGGGGGGAGGGGCTACACCTTC. Translation gives CSVEYGGRGYTF.